These 25 T cell receptor beta chains came from one sample sequenced in a study of metastatic and nonmetastatic thyroid tumors. TCRdb redid the clone calls on the PCR reads using MiXCR. The sample has about 14,000 clones, around 4% seen once. Nobody among the patients had been given any treatment before thyroid surgery. Sequenced: tumor tissue. These receptors all come from a female donor with papillary thyroid cancer or a benign thyroid nodule (not recorded which). Some clones in this sample may be carry-over from other donors' samples.

This chain joins TRBV6-6 and TRBJ1-6; tentatively, D is TRBD1 (6 bases). V was pared by 2 bases and J by 5 bases, with 16 bases between. CDR1 is MNHNY and CDR2 is SVGAGI in the germline V gene (reference sequence). The CDR3 has 17 amino acids. CDR3 sequence (DNA): TGTGCCAGCAGTTACCCCCAGGCGGGGGGGCATAATTCACCCCTCCACTTT. It translates to CASSYPQAGGHNSPLHF.

The CDR3 reads CASSRDREKLFF. In DNA, the CDR3 is TGTGCCAGCAGCCGCGACAGGGAAAAACTGTTTTTT. The J gene is TRBJ1-4, the V gene TRBV6-1; possible D gene TRBD1, 6 bases. CDR1 MNHNS and CDR2 SASEGT come from the germline V gene. The V gene lost 6 bases and the J gene lost 8 bases, with 10 bases spanning the gap. The CDR3 spans 12 residues.

The chain uses TRBV6-2 or TRBV6-3 and TRBJ2-7; TRBD2 aligns across 7 bases. Germline CDR1 is MNHEY and CDR2 is SVGEGT. The CDR3 covers 15 residues. J gave up 2 bases and V 4 bases, and 8 bases lay outside the gene matches. The CDR3 DNA reads TGTGCCAGCAGTTCATGGGAGGGAAAAACCTACGAGCAGTACTTC. Protein sequence: CASSSWEGKTYEQYF.

This clone was counted only a few times. The chain couples TRBV12-3 or TRBV12-4 to TRBJ2-3; 9 bases line up with TRBD1. There are 14 residues in the CDR3. Trimming at V came to 3 bases and at J to 4 bases, leaving 2 bases not matched to a gene. The CDR3 reads CASSFGTGPDTQYF. The DNA of the CDR3 is TGTGCCAGCAGTTTCGGGACAGGGCCAGATACGCAGTATTTT.

The chain is built from TRBV27 and TRBJ2-3, with D uncertain. The CDR3 length is 13 residues. The V end was cut by 4 bases, the J end by 1 base, with 6 bases between. CDR1 is MNHEY and CDR2 is SMNVEV in the germline V gene (reference sequence). For the CDR3, the DNA is TGTGCCAGCAGTTCCCTCGGCACAGATACGCAGTATTTT. Residues: CASSSLGTDTQYF.

The rearrangement joins TRBV19 to TRBJ2-2; 9 positions agree with TRBD2. V dropped 5 bases and J dropped 4; count of bases not matched to a gene: 8. The CDR3 consists of 16 residues. CDR1 and CDR2 (germline): LNHDA, SQIVND (reference sequence). The CDR3 region is CASSSGLAVGTGELFF. CDR3 sequence (DNA): TGTGCCAGTAGTTCGGGACTAGCCGTTGGCACCGGGGAGCTGTTTTTT.

The genes are TRBV6-1 and TRBJ2-7; TRBD1 aligns across 7 bases. CDR3 length: 13 residues. In germline, CDR1 is MNHNS, CDR2 SASEGT. The V gene end was trimmed by 1 base and the J gene end by 3 bases; junction bases not matched to a gene: 0. The DNA for the CDR3 is TGTGCCAGCAGTGAAGGGGACAGCTACGAGCAGTACTTC. Amino acid sequence: CASSEGDSYEQYF.

The V call is TRBV28, the J call TRBJ2-7; TRBD1 is a possible D gene (5 bases). CDR1 and CDR2 (germline): MDHEN, SYDVKM. V dropped 2 bases and J dropped 4 bases, with 18 bases sitting between them. The CDR3 consists of 16 residues. CDR3 DNA sequence: TGTGCCAGCAGTTTACCCTATCTAGGGGAATCATACGAGCAGTACTTC. Its protein product is CASSLPYLGESYEQYF.

This clone was counted only a few times. As DNA, the CDR3 is TGCGCCAGCAGCCCACTCTGGACAGGGAAGGGGATGGGGGAGCAGTACTTC. Its translation is CASSPLWTGKGMGEQYF. The chain couples TRBV4-1 to TRBJ2-7; TRBD1 agrees at 8 bases. Germline CDR1 MGHRA, CDR2 YSYEKL. V dropped 4 bases and J dropped 7; count of bases not matched to a gene: 18. The CDR3 totals 17 residues.

This rearrangement joins TRBV28 to TRBJ2-5; 8 bases are a match to TRBD2. CDR1 MDHEN and CDR2 SYDVKM come from the germline V gene. This CDR3 is 13 amino acids long. The V and J ends lost 7 bases and 4 bases, in that order; junction bases with no gene match: 5. The CDR3 is CASTSGGGETQYF. In DNA, the CDR3 is TGTGCCAGCACCTCGGGAGGGGGAGAGACCCAGTACTTC.

V is TRBV28 and J is TRBJ2-7; D gene uncertain. V lost 3 bases and J lost 7, with 7 bases in between. The CDR3 spans 11 residues. Germline assignment: CDR1 MDHEN and CDR2 SYDVKM. The CDR3 nucleotides are TGTGCCAGCAGTTTTCGCGGAGAGCAGTACTTC. This codes for CASSFRGEQYF.

This sequence joins TRBV3-1 and TRBJ1-2; possible D gene TRBD1, 6 bases. V was pared by 2 bases and J by 4 bases, with 17 bases between. The CDR3 totals 16 residues. Germline V gives CDR1 LGHDT, CDR2 YNNKEL (reference sequence). The DNA for the CDR3 is TGTGCCAGCAGCCAATTCCTACAGTCACAGGGCTATGGCTACACCTTC. The encoded protein is CASSQFLQSQGYGYTF.

This clone turned up a few times. The chain is built from TRBV2 and TRBJ1-5; D call uncertain. Trimming shortened V by 7 bases and J by 7 bases, and 17 bases separated the two germline ends. The CDR3 is 14 residues long. CDR1 and CDR2 from the germline V gene are SNHLY and FYNNEI. The CDR3 sequence: CASTSSSDTQPQHF. The CDR3 DNA follows: TGTGCCAGCACGAGCTCCTCGGATACACAGCCCCAGCATTTT.

This rearrangement joins TRBV24-1 to TRBJ1-1, with 8 bases that match TRBD1. Per the germline V gene, CDR1 is KGHDR and CDR2 is SFDVKD. The junction had 10 bases not matched to a gene; V was cut back by 4 bases and J by 7 bases. This CDR3 region has 15 residues. The CDR3 protein is CATSDSWTGSGEAFF. CDR3 in DNA: TGTGCCACCAGTGACTCCTGGACAGGGTCGGGTGAAGCTTTCTTT.

This clone was seen only a few times. This chain connects TRBV28 to TRBJ1-2; D uncertain. CDR1 and CDR2 from the germline V gene are MDHEN and SYDVKM. The ends were cut back, 9 bases at V and 3 bases at J, with 17 bases in the middle. The CDR3 loop spans 14 amino acids. The CDR3 DNA follows: TGTGCCAGTGAAACACGGGGTGGCTACTATGGCTACACCTTC. Protein sequence: CASETRGGYYGYTF.

The chain is built from TRBV9 and TRBJ2-3; D possibly uses TRBD1 or TRBD2 (5 bases each). From germline, CDR1 is SGDLS and CDR2 YYNGEE. V lost 2 bases, J lost 1 base, and 14 bases lay in between. This CDR3 has 16 amino acids. The CDR3: CASSVGRAGGTDTQYF. The CDR3 DNA sequence: TGTGCCAGCAGCGTGGGGCGGGCTGGGGGCACAGATACGCAGTATTTT. The full variable domain, rest sourced from reference TRBV9 and TRBJ2-3, is DSGVTQTPKHLITATGQRVTLRCSPRSGDLSVYWYQQSLDQGLQFLIQYYNGEERAKGNILERFSAQQFPDLHSELNLSSLELGDSALYFCASSVGRAGGTDTQYFGPGTRLTVL.

The chain carries TRBV25-1 and TRBJ2-1, with D perhaps being TRBD1 or TRBD2 (7 bases each). Trimming took 4 bases from V and 5 from J, leaving 12 bases between them. CDR1 is MGHDK and CDR2 is SYGVNS in the germline V gene. The CDR3 is made up of 14 amino acids. The CDR3 bases are TGTGCCAGCAGTGTGCCAGGGGGGGACAATGAGCAGTTCTTC. Encoded protein: CASSVPGGDNEQFF.

The CDR3 protein is CASSEGGVSYNEQFF. The CDR3 region has the DNA TGTGCCAGCAGTGAGGGGGGGGTCAGCTACAATGAGCAGTTCTTC. The chain employs TRBV6-1 and TRBJ2-1; 7 bases agree with TRBD2. V was pared by 3 bases and J by 3 bases, with 5 bases of the junction left unmatched. This CDR3 region has 15 residues. CDR1 and CDR2 (germline): MNHNS, SASEGT.

This chain links TRBV12-3 or TRBV12-4 with TRBJ2-1; TRBD2 aligns across 15 bases. This CDR3 is built from 16 residues. The junction had 7 bases not matched to a gene; V was cut back by 7 bases and J by 6 bases. The CDR3 spells CASTRTSGGAGNEQFF. CDR3 DNA sequence: TGTGCCAGCACCCGGACTAGCGGGGGGGCCGGCAATGAGCAGTTCTTC.

The V gene is TRBV2, the J gene TRBJ1-1; 8 positions agree with TRBD1. V lost 4 bases and J lost 1; bases outside the gene matches: 2. The germline CDR1 and CDR2 sequences are SNHLY and FYNNEI. The CDR3 is 14 residues long. The CDR3 region has the DNA TGTGCCAGCAGTGGGACAGGGTGGAACACTGAAGCTTTCTTT. Protein sequence: CASSGTGWNTEAFF.

This chain links TRBV28 with TRBJ2-7; tentatively, D is TRBD2 (6 bases). This CDR3 is 13 amino acids long. The germline V gene has CDR1 MDHEN and CDR2 SYDVKM. Trimming took 2 bases from V and 6 from J, leaving 11 bases between them. CDR3 amino acids: CASSLNLGGEQYF. The CDR3 DNA follows: TGTGCCAGCAGTTTAAATCTGGGGGGCGAGCAGTACTTC.

The V gene is TRBV27, the J gene TRBJ1-1; tentatively, D is TRBD1 (5 bases). V lost 4 bases, J lost 10 bases, and 16 bases lay in between. Germline values: CDR1 MNHEY, CDR2 SMNVEV (reference sequence). The CDR3 spans 13 residues. The CDR3 nucleotides are TGTGCCAGCAGTTCGGGGACGGGTGGGGCAGCTTTCTTT. Encoded protein: CASSSGTGGAAFF.

This chain links TRBV4-1 with TRBJ2-1; TRBD2 matches at 9 bases. This CDR3 is built from 16 residues. With 7 bases clipped from V and 3 bases from J, the junction kept 10 bases outside the gene matches. CDR1 is MGHRA, CDR2 YSYEKL, per germline. The CDR3 reads CASTSGGQGDYNEQFF. The CDR3 region has the DNA TGCGCCAGCACCAGCGGGGGGCAGGGGGACTACAATGAGCAGTTCTTC.

A few counts support this clone. The chain employs TRBV7-2 and TRBJ2-1, with a weak D call TRBD2 (6 bases). Trimming pared 2 bases from V and 2 bases from J, leaving 16 bases between. The CDR3 is 17 residues long. The V gene's germline CDR1 is SGHTA and CDR2 FQGNSA. In DNA, the CDR3 is TGTGCCAGCAGCTTAAGCGGGTATCGGTCCACCTACAATGAGCAGTTCTTC. Amino acid sequence: CASSLSGYRSTYNEQFF. The complete variable domain, with remaining parts taken from reference TRBV7-2 and TRBJ2-1, reads GAGVSQSPSNKVTEKGKDVELRCDPISGHTALYWYRQSLGQGLEFLIYFQGNSAPDKSGLPSDRFSAERTGGSVSTLTIQRTQQEDSAVYLCASSLSGYRSTYNEQFFGPGTRLTVL.

This rearrangement joins TRBV24-1 to TRBJ1-5; D not resolved. The CDR3 is 14 residues long. V was clipped by 5 bases and J by 0 bases, with 7 bases between them. The germline V gene has CDR1 KGHDR and CDR2 SFDVKD. DNA of the CDR3: TGTGCCACCAGTGGTCATTATAGCAATCAGCCCCAGCATTTT. Encoded protein: CATSGHYSNQPQHF.